Each of the 6 T cell receptor beta chains below was sequenced from the same sample in a study of Ad26.COV2.S vaccination and SARS-CoV-2 variants. The table came from immunoSEQ multiplex PCR; TCRdb's copy has only in-frame clones and leaves some out. Of some 250,000 clones in the sample, 88% were seen once. Treatment reported: around 19 received Ad26.COV2.S at low or high dose, single or two shots; a few received placebo; per-sample allocation not given. Each sample was drawn 63 days after the first injection (of vaccine or placebo). Sequenced here: peripheral blood, sampled in a trial of Ad26.COV2.S vaccine versus placebo. The receptors were sampled from a person aged 18-60 years who received the Ad26.COV2.S COVID-19 vaccine or a placebo.

The chain uses TRBV3-1 (or the pseudogene TRBV3-2) and TRBJ1-3; perhaps TRBD1 as D (6 bases). The CDR3 contains 13 residues. The V gene lost 5 bases and the J gene lost 2 bases, with 7 bases spanning the gap. Germline V lookup: CDR1 LGHDT, CDR2 YNNKEL (reference sequence). CDR3 sequence reads: CASSRTAGNTIYF. CDR3 bases: TGTGCCAGCAGCAGGACAGCTGGAAACACCATATATTTT.

The chain has TRBV27 and TRBJ2-7, with D perhaps being TRBD1 or TRBD2 (6 bases each). Germline CDR1 and CDR2: MNHEY and SMNVEV (reference sequence). V was shortened by 2 bases and J by 11 bases, with 13 bases between the two germline ends. The CDR3 runs 12 residues. CDR3 DNA sequence: TGTGCCAGCAGTTTAAGGGGGACTGGCGAGTACTTC. It yields the protein CASSLRGTGEYF.

The rearrangement links TRBV6-5 to TRBJ1-2; 8 nucleotides match TRBD1. This CDR3 region has 15 residues. Losses at the gene ends were 5 bases for V and 2 bases for J; bases not matched to a gene: 7. The germline V gene has CDR1 MNHEY and CDR2 SVGAGI. CDR3 nucleotides: TGTGCCAGCAGTCCCCTAGGGACAGGCAACTATGGCTACACCTTC. Protein: CASSPLGTGNYGYTF.

This clone was counted a single time. V gene TRBV6-5 combines with J gene TRBJ1-5; D remains unclear. V was pared by 6 bases and J by 3 bases, with 12 bases between. In germline, CDR1 is MNHEY, CDR2 SVGAGI. The CDR3 loop spans 14 amino acids. CDR3 sequence reads: CASRDGGPNQPQHF. Here the CDR3 DNA reads TGTGCCAGCAGGGACGGAGGACCCAATCAGCCCCAGCATTTT.

This clone has just one count. The chain recombines TRBV6-5 with TRBJ1-1, with TRBD1 matching over 7 bases. CDR3 length equals 15 residues. Germline loops: CDR1 MNHEY, CDR2 SVGAGI. Germline trimming cut 1 base from V and 1 base from J; bases unmatched to any gene: 3. DNA of the CDR3: TGTGCCAGCAGTTACTTGGGGACAGCGAACACTGAAGCTTTCTTT. Its protein is CASSYLGTANTEAFF.

The V gene is TRBV2, the J gene TRBJ2-2, with a tentative D call TRBD2 (5 bases). The CDR3 is 12 residues long. Germline assignment: CDR1 SNHLY and CDR2 FYNNEI. V gave up 5 bases and J gave up 8 bases, with 9 bases separating them. The DNA for the CDR3 is TGTGCCAGCAGTTGGAAGCGGGGGGAGCTGTTTTTT. Its protein product is CASSWKRGELFF.